Shown below are 2 T cell receptor beta chains from a single sample sequenced in a study of CD8 T cells in ankylosing spondylitis (dated by TCRdb to the late 2010s). To prepare the library, 5' RACE was applied. Sequencing was performed on an Illumina HiSeq 2500. TCRdb's own reprocessing of the public reads used fastp at Q25 and MiXCR and kept productive beta chains. Each CDR3 protein gets just one entry, which takes the most common genes and DNA from the rows behind it. Across this sample there are about 140,000 distinct CDR3 sequences, with roughly 11% seen only once. Clones ranked in the top ten supply 3.5% to 5% of the sample. Sequencing was performed on blood, either unsorted or a sorted T cell fraction (not recorded which). Receptors originate from a female donor with ankylosing spondylitis or in good health (not recorded which).

The sample holds many counts of this clonotype. The chain joins TRBV2 to TRBJ1-5; a possible D gene is TRBD1 (5 bases). CDR1 is SNHLY, CDR2 FYNNEI, per germline. The CDR3 has 13 residues. V lost 4 bases and J 5 bases, leaving 9 bases between the germline ends. CDR3 nucleotides: TGTGCCAGCAGTGTGACAGAATATCAGCCCCAGCATTTT. Translation: CASSVTEYQPQHF.

Points on this clonotype: It may be a read error: a sequence one base away is much more abundant. The V and J genes are TRBV12-1 and TRBJ2-1; whether TRBD2, the table's D call, matches the DNA was not checked. TRBV12-1 is a listed pseudogene. The CDR3 has 14 residues. The CDR3 bases are TGTGCCGGCAGCCCCGCCAGAGTCGACAATGAGCAGTTCTTC. Residues: CAGSPARVDNEQFF.